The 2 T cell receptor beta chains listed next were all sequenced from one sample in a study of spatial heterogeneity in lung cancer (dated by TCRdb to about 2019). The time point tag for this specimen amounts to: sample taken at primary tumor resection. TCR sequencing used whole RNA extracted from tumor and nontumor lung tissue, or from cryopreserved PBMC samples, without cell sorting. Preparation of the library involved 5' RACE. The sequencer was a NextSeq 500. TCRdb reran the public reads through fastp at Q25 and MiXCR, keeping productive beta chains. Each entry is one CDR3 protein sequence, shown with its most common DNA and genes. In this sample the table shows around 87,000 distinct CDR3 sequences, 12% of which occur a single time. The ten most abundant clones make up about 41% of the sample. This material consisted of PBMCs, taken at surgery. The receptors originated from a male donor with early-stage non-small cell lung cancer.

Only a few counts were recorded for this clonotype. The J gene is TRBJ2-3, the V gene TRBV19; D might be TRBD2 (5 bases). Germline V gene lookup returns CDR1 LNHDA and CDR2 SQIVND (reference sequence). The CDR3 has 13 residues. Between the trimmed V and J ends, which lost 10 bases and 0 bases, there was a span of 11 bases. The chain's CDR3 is CATRRTSTDTQYF. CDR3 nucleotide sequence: TGTGCCACCAGACGGACTAGCACAGATACGCAGTATTTT.

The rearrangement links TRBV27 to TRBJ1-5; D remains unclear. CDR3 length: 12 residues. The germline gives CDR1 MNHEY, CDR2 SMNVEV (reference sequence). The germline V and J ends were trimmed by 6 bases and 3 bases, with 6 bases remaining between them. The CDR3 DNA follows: TGTGCCAGCAGCACGAACAATCAGCCCCAGCATTTT. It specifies CASSTNNQPQHF.